The 11 T cell receptor beta chains below were found in one sample sequenced in a study of immune evolution from preneoplasia to lung adenocarcinoma. The method was immunoSEQ multiplex PCR; TCRdb's version includes in-frame clones alone and lacks a portion of them. The sample has nearly 5,500 clones; approximately 87% are singletons. Specimen: FFPE minimally invasive lung adenocarcinoma tissue. Receptors originate from a person aged 60-79 years with lung adenocarcinoma.

V and J are TRBV6-1 and TRBJ1-1; the D is unclear. The germline CDR1 and CDR2 sequences are MNHNS and SASEGT. V lost 7 bases to trimming and J lost 2 bases, with 14 bases between them. This CDR3 is built from 14 residues. CDR3 bases: TGTGCCAGCATATGGAGAAAAACAAACACTGAAGCTTTCTTT. Its protein product is CASIWRKTNTEAFF.

The gene calls are TRBV7-9 and TRBJ1-2; D perhaps matches TRBD1 (5 bases). V was shortened by 8 bases and J by 2 bases, with 12 bases between the two germline ends. CDR1 and CDR2 from the germline V gene are SEHNR and FQNEAQ (reference sequence). The CDR3 has 13 residues. CDR3 loop: CASSHGGNYGYTF. The CDR3, as DNA: TGTGCCAGCTCCCATGGGGGGAACTATGGCTACACCTTC.

The chain carries TRBV6-1 and TRBJ1-2; 9 nucleotides align to TRBD1. CDR3 length: 15 amino acids. V trimming: 9 bases; J trimming: 1 base; junction bases outside the gene matches: 9. CDR1 MNHNS and CDR2 SASEGT come from the germline V gene. CDR3 amino acids: CASTTGGLGNYGYTF. The CDR3 DNA is TGTGCCAGTACGACAGGGGGGTTGGGTAACTATGGCTACACCTTC.

The V call is TRBV20-1, the J call TRBJ1-1; D call uncertain. The CDR3 runs 11 residues. V was shortened by 3 bases and J by 5 bases, with 7 bases between the two germline ends. The germline CDR1 and CDR2 sequences are DFQATT and SNEGSKA (reference sequence). CDR3 sequence reads: CSARAETEAFF. DNA of the CDR3: TGCAGTGCTAGGGCTGAAACTGAAGCTTTCTTT.

J is TRBJ2-2 and V is TRBV5-1, with D perhaps matching TRBD2 (5 bases). The CDR3 extends over 17 amino acids. In germline, CDR1 is SGHRS, CDR2 YFSETQ. V was shortened by 1 base and J by 2 bases, with 15 bases between the two germline ends. The chain's CDR3 is CASSLQVLGENTGELFF. The CDR3 DNA sequence: TGCGCCAGCAGCTTGCAAGTTCTGGGAGAAAACACCGGGGAGCTGTTTTTT.

This clone was counted a single time. The chain uses TRBV5-4 and TRBJ1-3; perhaps TRBD1 as D (5 bases). The CDR3 has 14 amino acids. V was pared by 3 bases and J by 1 base, with 8 bases between. Germline-derived CDR1 and CDR2 are SGHNT and YYREEE (reference sequence). CDR3 sequence: CASSSQGSGNTIYF. CDR3 nucleotide sequence: TGTGCCAGCAGCTCGCAGGGATCTGGAAACACCATATATTTT.

The chain recombines TRBV5-6 with TRBJ2-3; no clear D. Trimming removed 5 bases from V and 0 bases from J, with 13 bases in between. The germline V gene encodes CDR1 SGHDT and CDR2 YYEEEE. CDR3 size: 15 residues. CDR3 region: CASSSGPRSTDTQYF. Written as DNA, the CDR3 is TGTGCCAGCAGTTCGGGCCCTCGGAGCACAGATACGCAGTATTTT.

The J gene is TRBJ1-6, the V gene TRBV28; no firm D call. This CDR3 is 12 amino acids long. Germline V gene lookup returns CDR1 MDHEN and CDR2 SYDVKM. Trimming removed 3 bases at V and 7 bases at J, with 4 bases between. CDR3 loop: CASSLGNSPLHF. In nucleotides, the CDR3 is TGTGCCAGCAGTTTGGGCAATTCACCCCTCCACTTT.

The chain joins TRBV27 to TRBJ1-4; D gene ambiguous. The germline V gene encodes CDR1 MNHEY and CDR2 SMNVEV (reference sequence). The CDR3 has 15 residues. Trimming removed 3 bases at V and 8 bases at J, with 16 bases between. The CDR3: CASSLFRTRSEKLFF. In nucleotides, the CDR3 is TGTGCCAGCAGTTTGTTTAGGACGCGTAGCGAAAAACTGTTTTTT.

The chain employs TRBV2 and TRBJ1-1, with D perhaps matching TRBD1 (6 bases). Germline V gives CDR1 SNHLY, CDR2 FYNNEI. The V gene lost 4 bases and the J gene lost 4 bases, with 10 bases spanning the gap. The CDR3 consists of 13 residues. The CDR3 DNA reads as TGTGCCAGCAGTGGACAGGTGGGCACTGAAGCTTTCTTT. This codes for CASSGQVGTEAFF. The full variable domain, completed using reference TRBV2 and TRBJ1-1, is EPEVTQTPSHQVTQMGQEVILRCVPISNHLYFYWYRQILGQKVEFLVSFYNNEISEKSEIFDDQFSVERPDGSNFTLKIRSTKLEDSAMYFCASSGQVGTEAFFGQGTRLTVV.

This clone showed up just once. This chain links TRBV19 with TRBJ1-2; 12 nucleotides line up with TRBD1. V shed 5 bases, J shed 7 bases, and the junction held 8 bases outside the gene matches. Germline CDR1 is LNHDA and CDR2 is SQIVND (reference sequence). This CDR3 is built from 15 residues. CDR3 amino acids: CASSPWGQGAGGYTF. CDR3 bases: TGTGCCAGTAGTCCGTGGGGACAGGGGGCAGGTGGCTACACCTTC.